This TCR beta chain appears in the sequencing data of a study of blood T cell repertoires in COVID-19. Looking at the study overall: Donors in the United States, Italy and Spain gave samples during acute or convalescent COVID-19. From T cells, B-cell-depleted T cells, or PBMCs came the material, which was cDNA or gDNA.

Per the original data handling: For nucleated cells, counts were estimated from reference gene primer amplification. Some clones are missing from TCRdb's copy, which holds only in-frame ones; the method was immunoSEQ multiplex PCR. V, J and clone size are those of that table, while D and trimming were read from the DNA. The table includes approximately 31,000 clones, about 88% detected once. CDR1 SGHRS and CDR2 YFSETQ come from the germline V gene. V was trimmed by 0 bases and J by 0 bases, leaving 7 bases between them. The CDR3 spans 15 residues. The chain joins TRBV5-1 to TRBJ1-5, with unresolved D. The source of this sequence is an elderly woman with active or convalescent COVID-19. Sequencing input: peripheral blood. CDR3 residues: CASSLDSFSNQPQHF. The CDR3 DNA sequence: TGCGCCAGCAGCTTGGACAGTTTTAGCAATCAGCCCCAGCATTTT.